The rows below give T cell receptor beta chains drawn from one sample of a study of blood T cell repertoires in COVID-19. Assay used: immunoSEQ multiplex PCR; TCRdb lists only in-frame clones, some missing. The table includes roughly 190,000 clones, roughly 92% detected once. The material sequenced was peripheral blood. All receptors derive from a man under 40 with COVID-19, enrolled during active disease. The CDR3 runs from the conserved cysteine through the conserved F or W.

cdr3_aa v_call
CASSLVGFTDTQYF TRBV11-2
CASISGEGSTDTQYF TRBV9
CAISEADYEQYF TRBV10-3
CAWKGQGYSPLHF TRBV30
CASSSGLAGTYEQYF TRBV28
CASSQGLADSYEQYF TRBV4-1
CASSPAGNLYEQYF TRBV5-4
CAWSVGASSGNTIYF TRBV30
CASSRRVQPQHF TRBV12-3/TRBV12-4
CASSSQYRQGNTEAFF TRBV5-5
CSGTSGGATGELFF TRBV29-1
CASSLRSGSGGGSTEAFF TRBV5-1
CASSPMTSGGVTGELFF TRBV6-6
CASSRTGGGSNQPQHF TRBV7-9
CASSLVNCPSGEKLFF TRBV23-1
CASSPQNSGNTIYF TRBV9
CASSLDPGNQPQHF TRBV18
CASSEGDGNYGYTF TRBV5-1
CASSDRSYEQYF TRBV6-1
CASRRTGAPEQYF TRBV27
CASSQDRYGELFF TRBV3-1/TRBV3-2
CASSQRQGSYEQYF TRBV4-1
CAISESAGWSGGYTF TRBV10-3
CASSRQGNSPLHF TRBV19
CASSRDPGQGNFYGYTF TRBV5-6
CASSDPDSNTEAFF TRBV2
CASSLWGQNNQPQHF TRBV5-4
CASSQRWRGGREQYF TRBV4-2
CSFTTSGNTIYF TRBV29-1
CASSAGQGSQETQYF TRBV5-1
CSARVGGEQYF TRBV20-1
CAWNAGGYEQYF TRBV30
CASWDISNYGYTF TRBV19
CASSTTGAYEQYF TRBV9
CASSPDRIGNTIYF TRBV5-6
CASSEGQEGYGYTF TRBV6-1
CASSINRAPGANVLTF TRBV19
CASSEGLAATDTQYF TRBV11-2
CASSASGTDSSGNTIYF TRBV10-2
CASSLVQGEEKLFF TRBV7-9
CASSFTSGETQYF TRBV19
CASSSGPGGVYGYTF TRBV19
CASSPLLAGWVGETQYF TRBV4-1
CASSVGGQGASYEQYF TRBV9
CASSHPDQETQYF TRBV3-1/TRBV3-2
CASNDRPSAPQYF TRBV6-5